The 9 T cell receptor beta chains reported below all come from one sample, sequenced in a study of blood T cell repertoires in COVID-19. Method: immunoSEQ multiplex PCR; TCRdb's copy keeps in-frame clones and lacks some. Of 65,000 to 70,000 clones in the sample, around 80% are singletons; the top ten hold 9.2%. Sequenced: peripheral blood. Source of these receptors: a human donor in a cohort sampled during active COVID-19.

A note on this clone: Distinct nucleotide sequences in the sample also encode this CDR3. The chain carries TRBV7-2 and TRBJ2-7, with 13 bases fitting TRBD2. V was pared by 5 bases and J by 3 bases, with 4 bases of the junction left unmatched. Germline lookup yields CDR1 SGHTA and CDR2 FQGNSA. This CDR3 region has 15 residues. As DNA, the CDR3 is TGTGCCAGCAGCCTTCGACTAGCGGGAGGCTACGAGCAGTACTTC. It translates to CASSLRLAGGYEQYF.

The rearrangement links TRBV6-4 to TRBJ2-1, with TRBD2 identical over 10 bases. The CDR3 has 16 amino acids. V lost 4 bases to trimming and J lost 4 bases; unmatched junction nucleotides: 7. Germline V gene data show CDR1 as MRHNA and CDR2 as SNTAGT. The CDR3 sequence: CASSAWTSGDYNEQFF. As DNA, the CDR3 is TGTGCCAGCAGTGCCTGGACTAGCGGAGATTACAATGAGCAGTTCTTC.

CDR3 sequence: CASRSTGESEKLFF. The CDR3 coding sequence is TGTGCCAGCAGGTCGACAGGGGAGTCCGAAAAACTGTTTTTT. The chain couples TRBV28 to TRBJ1-4; 8 bases are a match to TRBD1. Germline CDR1 MDHEN, CDR2 SYDVKM. The CDR3 runs 14 residues. Trimming removed 6 bases from V and 8 bases from J; junction bases left unmatched: 8.

The CDR3 nucleotides are TGTGCCAGCAGTTACAACTGGCTGGAGGGGAACACTGAAGCTTTCTTT. Its protein product is CASSYNWLEGNTEAFF. The V call is TRBV6-2 or TRBV6-3, the J call TRBJ1-1; D unresolved. CDR1 is MNHEY, CDR2 SVGEGT, per germline. The CDR3 has 16 amino acids. V was trimmed by 2 bases and J by 1 base, leaving 14 bases between them.

The rearrangement joins TRBV6-5 to TRBJ2-5; TRBD1 agrees at 8 bases. V was clipped by 10 bases and J by 1 base; unmatched bases: 8. CDR1 and CDR2 (germline): MNHEY, SVGAGI. The CDR3 totals 14 residues. The CDR3 here is CATSLDRVQETQYF. The CDR3 bases are TGTGCCACCTCCCTGGACAGGGTCCAAGAGACCCAGTACTTC.

This clone appeared a few times. The chain joins TRBV7-9 to TRBJ2-7, with a possible D match to TRBD2 (5 bases). Looked up from germline, CDR1 is SEHNR and CDR2 is FQNEAQ (reference sequence). The V and J ends lost 5 bases and 2 bases respectively, with 13 bases between them. The CDR3 covers 14 residues. In DNA, the CDR3 is TGTGCCAGCAGCCCCCGTGGAGGCACCTACGAGCAGTACTTC. Translation: CASSPRGGTYEQYF.

CDR3 loop: CASSIGSWYGNEQFF. The CDR3 region has the DNA TGTGCCAGTAGTATAGGTAGTTGGTATGGCAATGAGCAGTTCTTC. The chain employs TRBV19 and TRBJ2-1, with no clear D. The CDR3 contains 15 residues. The germline V and J ends were trimmed by 1 base and 6 bases, with 13 bases remaining between them. Germline assignment: CDR1 LNHDA and CDR2 SQIVND (reference sequence).

The J gene is TRBJ2-2, the V gene TRBV6-6, with a tentative D call TRBD1 (5 bases). The CDR3 sequence is 15 residues long. V lost 2 bases, J lost 1 base, and 8 bases lay in between. The germline CDR1 and CDR2 sequences are MNHNY and SVGAGI (reference sequence). CDR3 coding DNA: TGTGCCAGCAGTTACAGTCAGGGGAACACCGGGGAGCTGTTTTTT. It yields the protein CASSYSQGNTGELFF.

V is TRBV19 and J is TRBJ2-7; 10 positions agree with TRBD1. CDR1 is LNHDA, CDR2 SQIVND, per germline (reference sequence). V trimming: 6 bases; J trimming: 5 bases; junction bases outside the gene matches: 19. The CDR3 totals 18 residues. This chain's CDR3 is CASRPHLGGTGDSDEQYF. DNA for the CDR3: TGTGCCAGTAGACCCCACCTCGGCGGGACAGGGGATAGCGACGAGCAGTACTTC.